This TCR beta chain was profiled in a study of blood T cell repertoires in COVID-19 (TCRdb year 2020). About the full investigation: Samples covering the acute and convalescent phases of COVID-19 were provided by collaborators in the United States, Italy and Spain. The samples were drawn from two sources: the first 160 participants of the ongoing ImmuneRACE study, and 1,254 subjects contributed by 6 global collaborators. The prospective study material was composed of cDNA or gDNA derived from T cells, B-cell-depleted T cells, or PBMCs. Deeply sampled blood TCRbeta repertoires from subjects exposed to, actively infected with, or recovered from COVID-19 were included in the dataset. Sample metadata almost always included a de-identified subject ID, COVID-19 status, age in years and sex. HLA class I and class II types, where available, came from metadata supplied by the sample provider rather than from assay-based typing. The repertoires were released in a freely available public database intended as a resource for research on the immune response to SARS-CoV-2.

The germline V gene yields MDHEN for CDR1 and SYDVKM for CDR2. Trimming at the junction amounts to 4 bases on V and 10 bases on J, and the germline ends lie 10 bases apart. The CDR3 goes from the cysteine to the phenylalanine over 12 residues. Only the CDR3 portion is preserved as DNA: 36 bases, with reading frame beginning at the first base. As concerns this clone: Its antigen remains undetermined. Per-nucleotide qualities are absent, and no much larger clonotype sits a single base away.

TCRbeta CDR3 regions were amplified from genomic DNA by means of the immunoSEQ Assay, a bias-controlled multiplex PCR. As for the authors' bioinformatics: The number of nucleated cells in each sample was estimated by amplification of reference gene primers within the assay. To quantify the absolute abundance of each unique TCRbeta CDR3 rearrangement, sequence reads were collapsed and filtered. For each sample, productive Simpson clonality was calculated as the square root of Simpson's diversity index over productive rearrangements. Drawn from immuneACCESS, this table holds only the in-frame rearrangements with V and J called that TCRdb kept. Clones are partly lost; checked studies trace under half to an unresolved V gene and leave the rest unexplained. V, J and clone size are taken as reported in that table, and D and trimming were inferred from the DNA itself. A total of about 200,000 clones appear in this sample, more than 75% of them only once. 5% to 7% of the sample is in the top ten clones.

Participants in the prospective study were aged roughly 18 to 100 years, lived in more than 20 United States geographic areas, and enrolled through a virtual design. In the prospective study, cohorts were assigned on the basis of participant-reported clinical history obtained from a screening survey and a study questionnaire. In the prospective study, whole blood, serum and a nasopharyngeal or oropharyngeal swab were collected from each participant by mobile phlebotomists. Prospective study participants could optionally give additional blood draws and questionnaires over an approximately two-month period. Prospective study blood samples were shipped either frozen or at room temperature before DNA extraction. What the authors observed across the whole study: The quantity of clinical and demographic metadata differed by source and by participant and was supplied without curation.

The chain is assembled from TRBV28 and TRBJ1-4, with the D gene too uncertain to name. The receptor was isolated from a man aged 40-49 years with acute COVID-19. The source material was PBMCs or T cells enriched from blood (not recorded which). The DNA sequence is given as TGTGCCAGCAGTTCCGACAAGGTAAAACTGTTTTTT. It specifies CASSSDKVKLFF.